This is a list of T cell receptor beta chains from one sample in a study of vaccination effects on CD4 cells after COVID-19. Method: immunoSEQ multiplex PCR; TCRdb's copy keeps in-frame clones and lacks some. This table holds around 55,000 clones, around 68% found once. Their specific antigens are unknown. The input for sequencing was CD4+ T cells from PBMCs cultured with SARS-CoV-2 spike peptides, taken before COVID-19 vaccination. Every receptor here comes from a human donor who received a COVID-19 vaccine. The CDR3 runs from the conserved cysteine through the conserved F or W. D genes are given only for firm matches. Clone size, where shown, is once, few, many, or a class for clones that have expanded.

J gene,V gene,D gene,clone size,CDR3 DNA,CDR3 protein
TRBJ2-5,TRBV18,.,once,TGTGCCAGCTCACCTCAGCGGGAAGAGACCCAGTACTTC,CASSPQREETQYF
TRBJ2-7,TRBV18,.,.,TGTGCCAGCTCACCACCCAGTACCTACGAGCAGTACTTC,CASSPPSTYEQYF
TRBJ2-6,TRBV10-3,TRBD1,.,TGTGCCACCGGGACAGCTGGGGCCAACGTCCTGACTTTC,CATGTAGANVLTF
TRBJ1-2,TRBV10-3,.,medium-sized,TGTGCCATCAGTGAGTATGGCGGACAGAAAGGCTACACCTTC,CAISEYGGQKGYTF
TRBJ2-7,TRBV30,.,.,TGTGCCTGGTCCCCCGGTGGGGCGTCCTACGAGCAGTACTTC,CAWSPGGASYEQYF
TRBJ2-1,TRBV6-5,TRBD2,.,TGTGCCAGCAATAACGGGGGGGCGCATGAGCAGTTCTTC,CASNNGGAHEQFF
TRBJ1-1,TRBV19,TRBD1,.,TGTGCCAGTAGGAAACAGGGGGCCATGAACACTGAAGCTTTCTTT,CASRKQGAMNTEAFF
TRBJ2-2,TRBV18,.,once,TGTGCCAGCTCACCGGCAGGAACCGGGGAGCTGTTTTTT,CASSPAGTGELFF
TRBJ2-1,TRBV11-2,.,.,TGTGCCAGCAGTGCGGGCCCAGACTACAATGAGCAGTTCTTC,CASSAGPDYNEQFF
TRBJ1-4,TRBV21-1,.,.,TGTGCCAGCAACTCAGGTGATCCTAATGAAAAACTGTTTTTT,CASNSGDPNEKLFF
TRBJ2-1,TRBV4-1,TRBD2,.,TGCGCCAGCAGACAACAAGGACTAGACCCCTACAATGAGCAGTTCTTC,CASRQQGLDPYNEQFF
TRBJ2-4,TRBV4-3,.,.,TGCGCCAGCAGCCAAGAAGGGCGGGGAAAAAACATTCAGTACTTC,CASSQEGRGKNIQYF
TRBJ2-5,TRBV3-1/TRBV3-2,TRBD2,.,TGTGCCAGCAGCCGACAGCGGGACCGGGAGACCCAGTACTTC,CASSRQRDRETQYF
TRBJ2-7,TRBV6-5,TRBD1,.,TGTGCCAGCACAGGGGACAGGGGATACGAGCAGTACTTC,CASTGDRGYEQYF
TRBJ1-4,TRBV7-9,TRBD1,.,TGTGCCAGCAGACCACCGGGACAGGGGAAAAAACTGTTTTTT,CASRPPGQGKKLFF
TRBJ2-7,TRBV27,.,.,TGTGCCAGCAGGCAGACGACCCCCCTAGGGGAGCAGTACTTC,CASRQTTPLGEQYF
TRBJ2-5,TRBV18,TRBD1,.,TGTGCCAGCTCACCACAAGTCTGGGGACAGGGGGAAGAGACCCAGTACTTC,CASSPQVWGQGEETQYF
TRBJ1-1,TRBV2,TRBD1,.,TGTGCCAGCGCAGATCCGGGACAGGGGAAGAGCACTGAAGCTTTCTTT,CASADPGQGKSTEAFF
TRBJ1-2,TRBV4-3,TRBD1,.,TGCGCCAGCAGCCAAGATTTGGGGACAGGAGGAGGCTACACCTTC,CASSQDLGTGGGYTF
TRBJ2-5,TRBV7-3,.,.,TGTGCCAGCAGCTTGGTCGGGGAAGAGACCCAGTACTTC,CASSLVGEETQYF
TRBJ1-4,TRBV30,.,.,TGTGCCTGGAGTCCACTTCGGGGTGGGACGGGAGAAAAACTGTTTTTT,CAWSPLRGGTGEKLFF
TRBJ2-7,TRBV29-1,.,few,TGCAGCGTTCCGGGACCCACCTACGAGCAGTACTTC,CSVPGPTYEQYF
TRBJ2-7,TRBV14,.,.,TGTGCCAGCAGCCCTTGGGGCAGGGTCTACGAGCAGTACTTC,CASSPWGRVYEQYF
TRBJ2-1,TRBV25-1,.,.,TGTGCCAGCAGTGATAACCAACTTGCGGGGAACAATGAGCAGTTCTTC,CASSDNQLAGNNEQFF